The next 4 T cell receptor beta chains were all read from a single sample in a study of spatial heterogeneity in lung cancer. Study observations and caveats: Intratumoral expanded alpha and beta TCR counts were found to track tumor mutation counts.

Time point reported: sample taken at primary tumor resection. These receptors have no identified antigens. TCRdb reprocessed the 5' RACE reads via MiXCR and lists one record per CDR3 protein. The table lists 8,000 to 10,000 distinct CDR3 sequences, more than 5% of them singletons. The sample in question was lung tumor tissue, obtained at surgery. These receptor sequences come from a male donor with early-stage non-small cell lung cancer.

This clonotype was detected ten times or more. The chain is built from TRBV2 and TRBJ1-5, with TRBD1 matching over 9 bases. Per the germline V gene, CDR1 is SNHLY and CDR2 is FYNNEI. The CDR3 is 15 residues long. V was clipped by 6 bases and J by 1 base; unmatched bases: 4. CDR3 nucleotides: TGTGCCAGCAGGTCGGGACAGGGAAGCAATCAGCCCCAGCATTTT. Translating it yields CASRSGQGSNQPQHF.

This clonotype occurred many times. The chain employs TRBV4-1 and TRBJ1-2; D gene ambiguous. Germline V gene data show CDR1 as MGHRA and CDR2 as YSYEKL. CDR3 length: 17 amino acids. V dropped 0 bases and J dropped 1 base, with 15 bases sitting between them. In DNA form, the CDR3 reads TGCGCCAGCAGCCAAGAGACCCGATCTCCGGTTAACTATGGCTACACCTTC. The encoded protein is CASSQETRSPVNYGYTF.

This clonotype was detected ten times or more. The V gene is TRBV5-1, the J gene TRBJ1-3; no reliable D call. Germline CDR1 and CDR2: SGHRS and YFSETQ. The V and J ends lost 0 bases and 4 bases respectively, with 8 bases between them. The CDR3 sequence is 14 residues long. This CDR3 reads CASSLARPGNTIYF. The CDR3 bases are TGCGCCAGCAGCTTGGCCAGACCGGGAAACACCATATATTTT.

The table lists this clonotype with many counts. The CDR3: CASSLPRDTGELFF. CDR3 DNA sequence: TGTGCCAGCAGTTTACCTAGGGACACCGGGGAGCTGTTTTTT. The gene calls are TRBV12-3 or TRBV12-4 and TRBJ2-2; D gene unclear. The CDR3 sequence is 14 residues long. Trimming removed 2 bases from V and 3 bases from J, with 7 bases in between.